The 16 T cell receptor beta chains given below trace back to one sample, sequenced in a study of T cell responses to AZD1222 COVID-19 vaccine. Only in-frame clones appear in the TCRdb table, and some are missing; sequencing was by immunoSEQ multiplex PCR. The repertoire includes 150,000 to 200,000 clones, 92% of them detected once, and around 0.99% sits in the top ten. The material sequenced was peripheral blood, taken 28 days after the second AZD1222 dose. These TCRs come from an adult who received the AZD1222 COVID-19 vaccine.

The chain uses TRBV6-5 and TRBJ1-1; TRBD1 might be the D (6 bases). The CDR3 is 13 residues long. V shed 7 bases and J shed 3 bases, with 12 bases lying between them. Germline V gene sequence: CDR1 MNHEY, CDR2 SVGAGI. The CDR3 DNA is TGTGCCAGCACCGAAGGGGGTTACACTGAAGCTTTCTTT. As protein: CASTEGGYTEAFF.

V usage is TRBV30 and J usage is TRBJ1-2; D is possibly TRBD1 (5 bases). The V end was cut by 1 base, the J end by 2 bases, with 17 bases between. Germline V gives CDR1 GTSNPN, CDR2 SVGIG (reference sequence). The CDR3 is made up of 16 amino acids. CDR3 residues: CAWSGGVFRENYGYTF. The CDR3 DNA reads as TGTGCCTGGAGTGGGGGCGTCTTCAGGGAAAACTATGGCTACACCTTC.

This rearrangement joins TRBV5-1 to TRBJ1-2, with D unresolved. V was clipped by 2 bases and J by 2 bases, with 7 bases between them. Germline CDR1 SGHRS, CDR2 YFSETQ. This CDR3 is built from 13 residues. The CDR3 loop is CASSLRVNYGYTF. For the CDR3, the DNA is TGCGCCAGCAGCTTACGGGTGAACTATGGCTACACCTTC. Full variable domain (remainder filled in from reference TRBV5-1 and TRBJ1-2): KAGVTQTPRYLIKTRGQQVTLSCSPISGHRSVSWYQQTPGQGLQFLFEYFSETQRNKGNFPGRFSGRQFSNSRSEMNVSTLELGDSALYLCASSLRVNYGYTFGSGTRLTVV.

This chain's CDR3 is CATSRLQGEGAFF. The CDR3 DNA follows: TGTGCCACCAGCAGGTTACAGGGAGAGGGGGCTTTCTTT. V usage is TRBV15 and J usage is TRBJ1-1, with D tentatively TRBD1 (6 bases). This CDR3 is built from 13 residues. The V and J ends lost 3 bases and 11 bases respectively, with 16 bases between them. Per germline, CDR1 LNHNV and CDR2 YYDKDF (reference sequence).

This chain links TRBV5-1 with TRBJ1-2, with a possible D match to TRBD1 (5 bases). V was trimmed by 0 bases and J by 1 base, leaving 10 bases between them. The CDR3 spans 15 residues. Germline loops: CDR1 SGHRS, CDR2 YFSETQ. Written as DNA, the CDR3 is TGCGCCAGCAGCTTGGGGGGCGCGGTTAACTATGGCTACACCTTC. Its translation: CASSLGGAVNYGYTF.

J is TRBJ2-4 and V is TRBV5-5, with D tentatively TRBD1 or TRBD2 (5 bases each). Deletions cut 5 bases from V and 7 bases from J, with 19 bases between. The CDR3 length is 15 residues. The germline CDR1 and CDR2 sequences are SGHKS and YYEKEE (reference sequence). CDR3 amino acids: CASSSSTGAINIQYF. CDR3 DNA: TGTGCCAGCAGTTCGAGTACCGGGGCTATTAACATTCAGTACTTC.

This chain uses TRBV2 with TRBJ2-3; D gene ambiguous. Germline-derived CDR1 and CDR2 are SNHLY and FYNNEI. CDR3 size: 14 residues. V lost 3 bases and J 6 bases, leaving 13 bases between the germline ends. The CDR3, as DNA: TGTGCCAGCAGTGAGGTTAGGGCGGCGGATACGCAGTATTTT. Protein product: CASSEVRAADTQYF. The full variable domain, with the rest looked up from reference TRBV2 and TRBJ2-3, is EPEVTQTPSHQVTQMGQEVILRCVPISNHLYFYWYRQILGQKVEFLVSFYNNEISEKSEIFDDQFSVERPDGSNFTLKIRSTKLEDSAMYFCASSEVRAADTQYFGPGTRLTVL.

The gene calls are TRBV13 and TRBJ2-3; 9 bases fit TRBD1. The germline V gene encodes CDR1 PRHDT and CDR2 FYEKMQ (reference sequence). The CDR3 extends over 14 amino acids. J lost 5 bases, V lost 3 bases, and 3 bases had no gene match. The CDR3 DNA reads TGTGCCAGCAGCTTGGACAGGGGAATAGATACGCAGTATTTT. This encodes CASSLDRGIDTQYF.

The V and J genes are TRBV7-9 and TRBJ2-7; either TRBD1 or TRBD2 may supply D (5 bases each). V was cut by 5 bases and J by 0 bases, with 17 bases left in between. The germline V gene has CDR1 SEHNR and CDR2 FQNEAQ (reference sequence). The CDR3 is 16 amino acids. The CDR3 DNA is TGTGCCAGCAGCCCCTCCTCCGGGACCAGCTCCTACGAGCAGTACTTC. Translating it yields CASSPSSGTSSYEQYF.

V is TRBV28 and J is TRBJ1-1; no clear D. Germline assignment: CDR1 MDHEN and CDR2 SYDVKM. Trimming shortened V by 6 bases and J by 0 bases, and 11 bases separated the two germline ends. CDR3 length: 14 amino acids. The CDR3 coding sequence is TGTGCCAGCAGCATCGGAGGTATGAACACTGAAGCTTTCTTT. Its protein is CASSIGGMNTEAFF.

The CDR3 sequence: CASNPKGRGESPLHF. CDR3 DNA sequence: TGTGCCAGCAACCCGAAGGGGCGAGGAGAATCACCCCTCCACTTT. V is TRBV2 and J is TRBJ1-6; tentatively, D is TRBD1 (5 bases). The CDR3 is 15 amino acids. Germline V gives CDR1 SNHLY, CDR2 FYNNEI. V gave up 7 bases and J gave up 10 bases, with 20 bases separating them.

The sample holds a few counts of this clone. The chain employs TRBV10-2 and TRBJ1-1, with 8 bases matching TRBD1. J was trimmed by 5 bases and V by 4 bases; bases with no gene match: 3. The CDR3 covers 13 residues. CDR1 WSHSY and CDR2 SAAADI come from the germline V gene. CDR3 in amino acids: CASSATGVTEAFF. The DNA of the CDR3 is TGCGCCAGCAGTGCGACAGGGGTGACTGAAGCTTTCTTT.

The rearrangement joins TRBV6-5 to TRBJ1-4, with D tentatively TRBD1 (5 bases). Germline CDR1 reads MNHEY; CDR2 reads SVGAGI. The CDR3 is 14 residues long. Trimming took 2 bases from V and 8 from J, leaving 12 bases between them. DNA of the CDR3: TGTGCCAGCAGTTACAATCAGGGATGGGAAAAACTGTTTTTT. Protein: CASSYNQGWEKLFF.

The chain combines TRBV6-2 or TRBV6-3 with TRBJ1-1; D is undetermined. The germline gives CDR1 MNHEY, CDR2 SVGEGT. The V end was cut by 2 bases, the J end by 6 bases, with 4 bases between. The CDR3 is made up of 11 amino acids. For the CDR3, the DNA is TGTGCCAGCAGTTACGGGGCTGAAGCTTTCTTT. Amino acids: CASSYGAEAFF.

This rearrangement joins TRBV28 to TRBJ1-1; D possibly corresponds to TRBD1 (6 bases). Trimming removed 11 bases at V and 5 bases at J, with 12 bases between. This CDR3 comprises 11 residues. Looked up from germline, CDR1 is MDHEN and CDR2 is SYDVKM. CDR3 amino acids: CALQGGTEAFF. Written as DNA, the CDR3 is TGTGCCTTACAGGGCGGTACTGAAGCTTTCTTT.

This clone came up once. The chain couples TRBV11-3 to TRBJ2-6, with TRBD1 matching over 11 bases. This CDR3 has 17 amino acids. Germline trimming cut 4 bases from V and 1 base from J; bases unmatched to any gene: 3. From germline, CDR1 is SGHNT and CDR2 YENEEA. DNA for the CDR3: TGTGCCAGCAGCTCCGGACAGGGGGCGTCTGGGGCCAACGTCCTGACTTTC. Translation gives CASSSGQGASGANVLTF.